This TCR beta chain comes out of a study of TIL therapy for anti-PD-1-resistant metastatic lung cancer. Study details: Tumors had a median PD-L1 proportion score of 6%. Tumors carried a median about 1.6 non-synonymous mutations per megabase.

This CDR3 has 14 residues. Germline CDR1 reads SGHRS; CDR2 reads YFSETQ. V gave up 4 bases and J gave up 5 bases; unmatched junction bases: 8. Time point described: pre-treatment sample, taken before nivolumab and TIL therapy. Stage 4 NSCLC adults joined between late 2017 and January 2020. Study-wide findings and caveats: After infusion, TIL clonotypes partly replaced peripheral T cells and declined over months.

This was the immunoSEQ v3 assay. Some clones are missing from TCRdb's copy, which holds only in-frame ones; the method was immunoSEQ multiplex PCR. The sample has 50,000 to 70,000 clones, roughly two thirds seen once; the top ten hold roughly 7.2%. With respect to this clone: Its antigen is not known.

The chain couples TRBV5-1 to TRBJ1-1; 7 bases line up with TRBD1. The source of this sequence is a person between 30 and 79 years old with non-small cell lung cancer. The sample consisted of blood, taken at baseline. CDR3 DNA sequence: TGCGCCAGCAGCGACCGGACAGGCCGGACTGAAGCTTTCTTT. It yields the protein CASSDRTGRTEAFF.